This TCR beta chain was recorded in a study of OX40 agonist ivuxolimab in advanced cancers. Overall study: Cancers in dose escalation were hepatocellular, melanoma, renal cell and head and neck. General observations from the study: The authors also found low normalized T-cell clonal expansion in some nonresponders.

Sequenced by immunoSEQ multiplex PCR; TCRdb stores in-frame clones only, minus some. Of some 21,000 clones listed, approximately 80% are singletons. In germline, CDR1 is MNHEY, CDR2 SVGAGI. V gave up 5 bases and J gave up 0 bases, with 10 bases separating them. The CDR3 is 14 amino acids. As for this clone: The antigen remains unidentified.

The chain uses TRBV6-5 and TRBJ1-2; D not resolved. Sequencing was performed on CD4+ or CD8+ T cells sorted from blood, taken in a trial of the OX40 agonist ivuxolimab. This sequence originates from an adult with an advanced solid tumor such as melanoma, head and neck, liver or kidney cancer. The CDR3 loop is CASSHRGSNYGYTF. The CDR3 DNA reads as TGTGCCAGCAGTCATCGGGGATCTAACTATGGCTACACCTTC.